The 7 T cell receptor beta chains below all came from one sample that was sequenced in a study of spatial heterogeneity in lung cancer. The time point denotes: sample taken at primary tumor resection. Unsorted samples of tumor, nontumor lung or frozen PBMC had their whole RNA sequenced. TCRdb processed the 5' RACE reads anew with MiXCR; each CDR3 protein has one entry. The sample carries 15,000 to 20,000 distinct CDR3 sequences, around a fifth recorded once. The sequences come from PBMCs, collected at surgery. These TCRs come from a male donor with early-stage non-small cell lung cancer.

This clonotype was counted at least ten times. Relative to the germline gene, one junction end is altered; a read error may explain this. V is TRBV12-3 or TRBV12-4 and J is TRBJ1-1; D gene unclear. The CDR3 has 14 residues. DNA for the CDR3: TGTGCCAGCATTTTAGGGCCCCCGAACACTGAAGCTTTCTTT. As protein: CASILGPPNTEAFF.

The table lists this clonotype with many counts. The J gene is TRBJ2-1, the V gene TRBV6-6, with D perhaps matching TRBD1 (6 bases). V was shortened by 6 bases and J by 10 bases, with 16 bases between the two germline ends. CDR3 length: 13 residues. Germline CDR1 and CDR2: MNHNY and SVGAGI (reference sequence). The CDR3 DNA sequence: TGTGCCAGCAGCCGATCGACAGGTCTGGAGCAGTTCTTC. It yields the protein CASSRSTGLEQFF.

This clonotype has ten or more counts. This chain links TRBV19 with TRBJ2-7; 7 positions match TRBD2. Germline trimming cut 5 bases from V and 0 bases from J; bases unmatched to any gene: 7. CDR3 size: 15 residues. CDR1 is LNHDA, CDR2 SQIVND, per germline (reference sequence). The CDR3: CASSPLGGSSYEQYF. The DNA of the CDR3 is TGTGCCAGTAGTCCCCTGGGGGGGAGCTCCTACGAGCAGTACTTC.

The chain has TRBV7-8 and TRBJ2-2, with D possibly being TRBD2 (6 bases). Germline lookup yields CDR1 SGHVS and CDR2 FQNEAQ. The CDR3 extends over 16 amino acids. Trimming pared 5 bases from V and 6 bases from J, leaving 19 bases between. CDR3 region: CASSHRRDPSPGELFF. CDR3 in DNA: TGTGCCAGCAGCCATAGGCGGGACCCCTCTCCCGGGGAGCTGTTTTTT.

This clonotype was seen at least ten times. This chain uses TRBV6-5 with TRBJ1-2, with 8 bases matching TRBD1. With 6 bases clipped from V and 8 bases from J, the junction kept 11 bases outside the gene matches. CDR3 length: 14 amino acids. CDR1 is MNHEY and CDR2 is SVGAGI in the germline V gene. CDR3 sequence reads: CASSPPGQVRGYTF. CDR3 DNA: TGTGCCAGCAGCCCCCCGGGACAGGTTCGGGGCTACACCTTC.

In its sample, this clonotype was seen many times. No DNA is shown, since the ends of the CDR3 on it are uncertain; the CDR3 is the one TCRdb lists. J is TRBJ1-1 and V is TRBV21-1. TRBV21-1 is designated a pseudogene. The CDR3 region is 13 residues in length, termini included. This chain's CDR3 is CAVGGGSGTEAFF.

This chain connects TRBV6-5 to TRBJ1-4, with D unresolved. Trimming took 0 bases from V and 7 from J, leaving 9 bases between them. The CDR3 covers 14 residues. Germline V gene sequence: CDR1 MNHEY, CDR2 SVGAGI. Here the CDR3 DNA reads TGTGCCAGCAGTTACTCGGGGAGGCCTGAAAAACTGTTTTTT. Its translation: CASSYSGRPEKLFF.